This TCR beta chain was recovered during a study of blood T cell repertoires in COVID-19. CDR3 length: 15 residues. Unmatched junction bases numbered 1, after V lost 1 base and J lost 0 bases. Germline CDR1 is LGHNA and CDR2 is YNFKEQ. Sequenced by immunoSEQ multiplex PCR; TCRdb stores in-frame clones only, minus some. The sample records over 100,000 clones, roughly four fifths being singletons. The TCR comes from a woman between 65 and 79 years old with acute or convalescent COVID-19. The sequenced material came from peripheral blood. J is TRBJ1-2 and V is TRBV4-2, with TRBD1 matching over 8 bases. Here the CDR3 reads CASSQGTGSNYGYTF. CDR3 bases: TGTGCCAGCAGCCAAGGGACAGGGTCTAACTATGGCTACACCTTC.